The 3 T cell receptor beta chains in this list originate from one sample, sequenced in a study of response to subunit inactivated influenza vaccine. In TCRdb, the RT-PCR reads were re-called with MiXCR into one record per CDR3 protein. In the table there are hundreds of thousands of distinct CDR3 sequences, about 15% of which are singletons. The material was CD4+ T cells sorted from PBMCs, obtained less than 30 months after vaccination. The receptors stem from a man in his fifties or sixties who received an inactivated influenza vaccine.

This clonotype has more than one count but fewer than ten. This chain joins TRBV12-3 or TRBV12-4 and TRBJ2-1; 11 bases line up with TRBD2. This CDR3 has 16 residues. J gave up 12 bases and V 4 bases, and 14 bases lay outside the gene matches. The CDR3 loop is CASSSSPGLAVSLQFF. The CDR3 DNA reads TGTGCCAGCAGTTCGTCTCCGGGACTAGCGGTCTCTTTGCAGTTCTTC.

DNA of the CDR3: TGTGCCAGCAGCGGCGGCAGGGCTTACGAGCAGTACTTC. Translated: CASSGGRAYEQYF. V is TRBV14 and J is TRBJ2-7; maybe TRBD1 (5 bases). CDR3 length: 13 residues. Germline CDR1 and CDR2: SGHDN and FVKESK. The ends were cut back, 5 bases at V and 4 bases at J, with 12 bases in the middle.

There are a few counts of this clonotype. V usage is TRBV12-3 or TRBV12-4 and J usage is TRBJ1-6; 7 nucleotides align to TRBD1. This CDR3 spans 16 amino acids. With V trimmed by 6 bases and J by 7 bases, 12 bases remained unmatched. The chain's CDR3 is CASSPGGRGRNSPLHF. The CDR3 coding sequence is TGTGCCAGCAGCCCCGGGGGTAGGGGGCGGAATTCACCCCTCCACTTT.